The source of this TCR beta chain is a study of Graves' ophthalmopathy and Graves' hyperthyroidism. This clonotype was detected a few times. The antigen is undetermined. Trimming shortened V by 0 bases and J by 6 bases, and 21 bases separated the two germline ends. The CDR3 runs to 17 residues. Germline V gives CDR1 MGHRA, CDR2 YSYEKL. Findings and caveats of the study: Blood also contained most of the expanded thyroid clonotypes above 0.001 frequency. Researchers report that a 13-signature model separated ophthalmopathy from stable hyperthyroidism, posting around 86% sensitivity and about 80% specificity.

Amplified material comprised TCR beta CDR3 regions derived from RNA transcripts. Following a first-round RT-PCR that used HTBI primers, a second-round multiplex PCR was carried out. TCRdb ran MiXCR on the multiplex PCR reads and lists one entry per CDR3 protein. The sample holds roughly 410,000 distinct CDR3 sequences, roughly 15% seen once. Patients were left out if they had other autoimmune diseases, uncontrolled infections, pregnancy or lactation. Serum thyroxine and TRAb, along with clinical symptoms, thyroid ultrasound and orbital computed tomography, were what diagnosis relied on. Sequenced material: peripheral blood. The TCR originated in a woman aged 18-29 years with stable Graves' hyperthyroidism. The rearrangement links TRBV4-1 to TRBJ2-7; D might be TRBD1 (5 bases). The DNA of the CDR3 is TGCGCCAGCAGCCAAGAACTGGATACAGGCGAACCTGGCGAGCAGTACTTC. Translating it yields CASSQELDTGEPGEQYF.